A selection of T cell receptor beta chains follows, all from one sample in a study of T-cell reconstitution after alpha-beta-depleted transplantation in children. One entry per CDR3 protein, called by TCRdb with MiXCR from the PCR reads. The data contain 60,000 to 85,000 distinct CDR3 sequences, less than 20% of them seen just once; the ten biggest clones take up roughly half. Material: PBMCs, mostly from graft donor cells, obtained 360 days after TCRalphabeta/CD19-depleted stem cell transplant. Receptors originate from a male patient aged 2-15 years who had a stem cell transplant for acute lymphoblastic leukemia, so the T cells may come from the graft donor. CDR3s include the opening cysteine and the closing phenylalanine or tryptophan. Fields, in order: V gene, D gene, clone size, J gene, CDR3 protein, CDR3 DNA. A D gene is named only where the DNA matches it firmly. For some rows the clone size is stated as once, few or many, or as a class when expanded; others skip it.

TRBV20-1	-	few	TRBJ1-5	CSARRTVNQPQHF	TGCAGTGCTAGAAGGACAGTCAATCAGCCCCAGCATTTT
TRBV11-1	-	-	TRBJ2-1	CASSKTGDPIAGGRNEQFF	TGTGCCAGCAGCAAAACAGGGGATCCGATCGCGGGAGGACGCAATGAGCAGTTCTTC
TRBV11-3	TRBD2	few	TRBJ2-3	CASSFSGLTDTQYF	TGTGCCAGCAGCTTTAGCGGGCTCACAGATACGCAGTATTTT
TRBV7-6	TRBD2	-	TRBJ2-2	CASSLAVGSGEMFF	TGTGCCAGCAGCTTAGCGGTTGGAAGCGGGGAGATGTTTTTT
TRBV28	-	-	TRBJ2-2	CASSPGLFTGELFF	TGTGCCAGCAGCCCGGGGCTCTTCACCGGGGAGCTGTTTTTT
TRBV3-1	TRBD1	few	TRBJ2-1	CASSQGNRGYNEQFF	TGTGCCAGCAGCCAAGGGAACAGGGGCTACAATGAGCAGTTCTTC
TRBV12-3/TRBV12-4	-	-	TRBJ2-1	CASMTSTSYNEQFF	TGTGCCAGCATGACTAGTACCTCCTACAATGAGCAGTTCTTC
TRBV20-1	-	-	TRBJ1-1	CSARPNTEAFF	TGCAGTGCTAGACCGAACACTGAAGCTTTCTTT
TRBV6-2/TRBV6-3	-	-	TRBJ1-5	CASQAHGNQPQHF	TGTGCCAGTCAAGCCCACGGCAATCAGCCCCAGCATTTT
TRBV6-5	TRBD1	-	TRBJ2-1	CASSVLGTGYNEQFF	TGTGCCAGCAGCGTACTCGGGACAGGCTACAATGAGCAGTTCTTC
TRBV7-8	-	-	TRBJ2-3	CASSFLRQLSTDTQYF	TGTGCCAGCAGCTTCCTTCGACAGCTCTCCACAGATACGCAGTATTTT
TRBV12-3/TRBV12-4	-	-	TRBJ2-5	CASSLVTGQETQYF	TGTGCCAGCAGTTTGGTTACAGGCCAAGAGACCCAGTACTTC
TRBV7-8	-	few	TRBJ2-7	CASSSGLSPSYEQYF	TGTGCCAGCAGCTCAGGACTGTCGCCCTCCTACGAGCAGTACTTC
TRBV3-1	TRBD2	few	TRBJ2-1	CASSQEKATGLAGASYNEQFF	TGTGCCAGCAGCCAAGAAAAAGCAACGGGACTAGCGGGAGCCTCCTACAATGAGCAGTTCTTC
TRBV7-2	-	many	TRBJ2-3	CASSLSANTDTQYF	TGTGCCAGCAGCTTATCGGCCAACACAGATACGCAGTATTTT
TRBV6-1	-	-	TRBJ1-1	CASNRRGYTEAFF	TGTGCCAGCAATCGACGAGGGTACACTGAAGCTTTCTTT
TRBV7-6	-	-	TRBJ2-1	CASSLSGASYNEQFF	TGTGCCAGCAGCTTATCTGGGGCCTCCTACAATGAGCAGTTCTTC
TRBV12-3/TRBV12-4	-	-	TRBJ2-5	CASSQVGRQKETQYF	TGTGCCAGCTCTCAGGTGGGGCGGCAAAAGGAGACCCAGTACTTC
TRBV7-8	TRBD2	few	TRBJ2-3	CASSLVREFRTDTQYF	TGTGCCAGCAGCTTAGTGCGGGAGTTTAGAACAGATACGCAGTATTTT
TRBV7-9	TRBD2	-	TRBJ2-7	CASSLAGGALYEQYF	TGTGCCAGCAGCTTAGCGGGAGGGGCTCTCTACGAGCAGTACTTC
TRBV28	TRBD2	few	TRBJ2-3	CAEGLAGDDTQYF	TGTGCCGAGGGGCTAGCGGGAGACGATACGCAGTATTTT
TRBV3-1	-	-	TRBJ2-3	CASSQELLASTDTQYF	TGTGCCAGCAGCCAAGAGCTGCTAGCCTCCACAGATACGCAGTATTTT
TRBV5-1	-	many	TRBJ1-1	CASSLGLQARMNTEAFF	TGCGCCAGCAGCTTGGGTTTACAGGCCAGAATGAACACTGAAGCTTTCTTT
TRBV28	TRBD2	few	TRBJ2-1	CASSRPKLAGAGEQFF	TGTGCCAGCAGTCGCCCTAAACTAGCGGGGGCGGGAGAGCAGTTCTTC
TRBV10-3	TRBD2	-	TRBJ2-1	CAISSTGLAAMYNEQFF	TGTGCCATCAGTTCCACGGGACTAGCGGCGATGTACAATGAGCAGTTCTTC
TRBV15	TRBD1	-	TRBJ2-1	CAIPLGQGAGNEQFF	TGTGCCATCCCCTTGGGACAGGGGGCCGGCAATGAGCAGTTCTTC
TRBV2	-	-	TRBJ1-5	CASSEVRSVRNQPQHF	TGTGCCAGCAGTGAGGTCCGATCAGTACGGAATCAGCCCCAGCATTTT
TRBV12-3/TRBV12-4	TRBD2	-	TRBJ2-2	CASSFGTSGRVYDTGELFF	TGTGCCAGCAGTTTCGGGACTAGCGGGAGGGTATATGACACCGGGGAGCTGTTTTTT
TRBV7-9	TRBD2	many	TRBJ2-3	CASSLGLALSTDTQYF	TGTGCCAGCAGCTTGGGACTAGCGTTGAGCACAGATACGCAGTATTTT
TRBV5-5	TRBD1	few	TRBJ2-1	CASSNNRQGQGYGEQFF	TGTGCCAGCAGCAACAACCGTCAAGGACAGGGGTACGGAGAGCAGTTCTTC
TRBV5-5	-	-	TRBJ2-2	CASSPGLITWELFF	TGTGCCAGCAGCCCGGGGCTCATTACCTGGGAGCTGTTTTTT
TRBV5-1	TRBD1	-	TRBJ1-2	CASSPTGGDGYTF	TGCGCCAGCAGCCCCACAGGGGGGGATGGCTACACCTTC
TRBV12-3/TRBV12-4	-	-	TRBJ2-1	CASSLMVARRRGRNEQFF	TGTGCCAGCAGTTTAATGGTGGCTAGGCGGCGGGGGCGCAATGAGCAGTTCTTC
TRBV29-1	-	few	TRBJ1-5	CSAAQGPNQPQHF	TGCAGCGCTGCACAGGGACCCAATCAGCCCCAGCATTTT
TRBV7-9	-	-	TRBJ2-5	CASSFPQGGETQYF	TGTGCCAGCAGCTTCCCACAGGGAGGGGAGACCCAGTACTTC
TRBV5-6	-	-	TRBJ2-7	CASSVTVYEQYF	TGTGCCAGCAGCGTGACAGTTTACGAGCAGTACTTC
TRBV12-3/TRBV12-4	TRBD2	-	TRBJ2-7	CASSQWAGRASEQYF	TGTGCCAGCAGTCAATGGGCCGGGAGGGCTAGCGAGCAGTACTTC
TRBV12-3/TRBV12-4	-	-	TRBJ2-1	CASSSPLRSSYNEQFF	TGTGCCAGCAGTTCCCCCCTTAGAAGCTCCTACAATGAGCAGTTCTTC
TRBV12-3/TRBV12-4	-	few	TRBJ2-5	CASSLAYSPHIETQYF	TGTGCCAGCAGTTTAGCCTACAGTCCTCACATAGAGACCCAGTACTTC
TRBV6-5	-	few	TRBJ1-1	CASGQGEAFF	TGTGCCAGCGGGCAAGGTGAAGCTTTCTTT
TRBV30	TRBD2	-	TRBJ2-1	CAWRLAGDNEQFF	TGTGCCTGGAGGTTAGCGGGAGACAATGAGCAGTTCTTC
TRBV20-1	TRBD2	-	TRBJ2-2	CSARIAGGSTGELFF	TGCAGTGCTAGAATAGCGGGAGGTTCCACCGGGGAGCTGTTTTTT
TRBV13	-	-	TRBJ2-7	CASSYPGAEQYF	TGTGCCAGCAGCTACCCAGGGGCCGAGCAGTACTTC
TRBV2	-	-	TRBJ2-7	CASSELTYEQYF	TGTGCCAGCAGTGAATTAACCTACGAGCAGTACTTC
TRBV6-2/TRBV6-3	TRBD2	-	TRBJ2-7	CASCLADAYEQYF	TGTGCCAGTTGTCTAGCGGATGCCTACGAGCAGTACTTC